This T cell receptor beta chain is drawn from a study of cytomegalovirus exposure and HLA in healthy donors. This CDR3 has 15 amino acids. Germline V gene sequence: CDR1 SGHRS, CDR2 YFSETQ. With 2 bases removed from V and 2 bases from J, the gap between germline ends came to 8 bases. This clone was detected only a few times. Each of the donors was a healthy bone marrow donor. The PCR employed 60 Vbeta primers together with 13 Jbeta primers. The table came from immunoSEQ multiplex PCR; TCRdb's copy has only in-frame clones and leaves some out. Among under 150,000 clones listed, more than 65% were seen once.

The clonotype was recovered from a woman aged 60-75 years in good health and CMV-seropositive. The source material was PBMCs. The V and J genes are TRBV5-1 and TRBJ2-6; D is undetermined. CDR3 nucleotide sequence: TGCGCCAGCAGCTTCACACCGACTGGGGCCAACGTCCTGACTTTC. It specifies CASSFTPTGANVLTF.